This T cell receptor (beta chain) was captured in a study of OX40 agonist ivuxolimab in advanced cancers. Regarding the complete study: The costimulatory receptor OX40 (CD134) was targeted by ivuxolimab, a fully human IgG2 agonistic monoclonal antibody. The paper reports the monotherapy dose-escalation portion (N of about 54 patients) of the phase I ivuxolimab trial. A male proportion of roughly 80% and a mean age of roughly 55 years, ranging from about 23 to 90, were recorded for the dose-escalation cohort. Patients were allowed to have had prior anti-PD-1, anti-PD-L1 or anti-CTLA-4 therapy, and more than 35% of the dose-escalation patients had been treated with checkpoint inhibitors. Partial responses occurred in three dose-escalation patients: two with cutaneous melanoma and one with hepatocellular carcinoma. Peripheral TCRbeta sequencing aimed to test whether ivuxolimab altered TCR sequence diversity and caused clonal T-cell expansion. Of the 50 to 55 dose-escalation patients, hepatocellular carcinoma was present in approximately 20, melanoma in approximately 15, renal cell carcinoma in 9 and head and neck cancer in 9. Intravenous ivuxolimab was administered to patients every 2 weeks at six dose levels: 0.01, 0.1, 0.3, 1.5, 3 and 10 mg/kg.

To note about this clone: It lacks a known antigen. No base qualities exist here, and no much larger clone lies one base off it.

After removal of 0 bases from V and 5 bases from J, the junction retains 0 bases not matched to a gene. As encoded in the germline V gene, CDR1 is SGHTA while CDR2 is FQGNSA. The CDR3 has 14 amino acids, counting the end cysteine and phenylalanine. The kept DNA is CDR3 alone, 42 bases in frame from the first base. Patients with a history of autoimmune disease or receiving systemic immunosuppression were excluded from the trial. Peripheral blood for TCR sequencing was collected from all dose cohorts at baseline, on cycle 4 day 1, and on cycle 7 day 1. The samples were taken from a phase I, first-in-human, multicenter, open-label dose-escalation trial of ivuxolimab. Adults with locally advanced or metastatic melanoma, renal cell carcinoma, hepatocellular carcinoma or head and neck squamous cell carcinoma were enrolled in the trial. Before TCR sequencing, CD4+ and CD8+ T cells were separately sorted from peripheral blood.

Overall study results and their limits: Antigen specificity was not determined for the clonally expanded peripheral T cells. Low levels of normalized T-cell clonal expansion were also seen in some nonresponding patients. At doses from 0.1 to 3.0 mg/kg, clonal expansion was seen in both CD4+ and CD8+ blood T cells between baseline and week 6. After ivuxolimab, CD8+ T cells had more expanded clones than CD4+ T cells on average. In the 0.1-3.0 mg/kg groups, partial responders were among the patients with the lowest normalized peripheral clonal expansion, particularly in CD8+ T cells.

To sequence the TCRbeta CDR3 region, genomic DNA was isolated from the sorted cells. The immunoSEQ Assay was used to sequence the TCRbeta CDR3 regions. TCRdb took over this immuneACCESS table, retaining in-frame rearrangements with V and J assigned. Such tables are incomplete; in checked studies, under half of the missing clones stem from an unresolved V gene, and the remainder is unexplained. Recorded for this sample are about 67,000 clones; about 85% of them occurred a single time. The ten biggest clones cover under 2.5% of the sample. The TCR sequence derives from an adult with an advanced solid tumor such as melanoma, head and neck, liver or kidney cancer. The specimen comprised CD4+ or CD8+ T cells sorted from blood, sampled in a trial of the OX40 agonist ivuxolimab. This chain joins TRBV7-2 to TRBJ2-7; 11 central nucleotides agree with TRBD1. The DNA is TGTGCCAGCAGCTTAGCGGGACAGGGGGACGAGCAGTACTTC. It codes for CASSLAGQGDEQYF.